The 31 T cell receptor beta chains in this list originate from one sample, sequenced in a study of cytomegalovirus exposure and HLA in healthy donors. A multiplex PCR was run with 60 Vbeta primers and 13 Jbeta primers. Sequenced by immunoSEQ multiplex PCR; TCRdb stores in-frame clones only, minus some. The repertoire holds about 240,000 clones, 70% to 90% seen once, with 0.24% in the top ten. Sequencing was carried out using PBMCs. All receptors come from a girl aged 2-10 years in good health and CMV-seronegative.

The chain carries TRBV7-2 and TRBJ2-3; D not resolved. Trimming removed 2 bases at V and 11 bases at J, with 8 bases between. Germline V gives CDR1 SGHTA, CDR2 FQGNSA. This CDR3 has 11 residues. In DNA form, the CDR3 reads TGTGCCAGCAGCTTATTAGAGCGGCAGTATTTT. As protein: CASSLLERQYF.

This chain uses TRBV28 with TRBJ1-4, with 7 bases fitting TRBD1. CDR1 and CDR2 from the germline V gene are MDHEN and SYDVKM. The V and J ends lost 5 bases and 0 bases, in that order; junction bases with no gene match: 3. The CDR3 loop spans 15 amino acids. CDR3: CASSRDRATNEKLFF. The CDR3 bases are TGTGCCAGCAGTCGGGACAGAGCAACTAATGAAAAACTGTTTTTT.

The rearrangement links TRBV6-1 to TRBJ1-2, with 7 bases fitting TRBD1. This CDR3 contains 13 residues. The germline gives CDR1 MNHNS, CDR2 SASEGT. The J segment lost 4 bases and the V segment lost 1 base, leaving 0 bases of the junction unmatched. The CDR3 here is CASSEGTGYGYTF. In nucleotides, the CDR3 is TGTGCCAGCAGTGAAGGGACAGGCTATGGCTACACCTTC.

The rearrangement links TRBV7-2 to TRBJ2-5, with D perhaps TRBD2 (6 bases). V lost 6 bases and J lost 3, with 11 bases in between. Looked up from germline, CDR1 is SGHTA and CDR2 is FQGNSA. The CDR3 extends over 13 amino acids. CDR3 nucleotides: TGTGCCAGCAGAGGAGGGGTGGAAGAGACCCAGTACTTC. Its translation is CASRGGVEETQYF.

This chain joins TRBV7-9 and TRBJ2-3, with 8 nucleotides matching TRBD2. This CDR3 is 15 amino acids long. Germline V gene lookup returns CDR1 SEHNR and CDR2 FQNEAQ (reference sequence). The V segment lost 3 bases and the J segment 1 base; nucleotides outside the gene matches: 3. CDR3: CASSFPGGGTDTQYF. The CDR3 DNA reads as TGTGCCAGCAGCTTTCCGGGAGGGGGCACAGATACGCAGTATTTT.

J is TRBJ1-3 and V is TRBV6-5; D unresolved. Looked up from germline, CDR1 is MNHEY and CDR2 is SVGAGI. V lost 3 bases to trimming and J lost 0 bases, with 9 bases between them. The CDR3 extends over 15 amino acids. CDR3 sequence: CASSYQSFSGNTIYF. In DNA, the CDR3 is TGTGCCAGCAGTTATCAGTCGTTCTCTGGAAACACCATATATTTT.

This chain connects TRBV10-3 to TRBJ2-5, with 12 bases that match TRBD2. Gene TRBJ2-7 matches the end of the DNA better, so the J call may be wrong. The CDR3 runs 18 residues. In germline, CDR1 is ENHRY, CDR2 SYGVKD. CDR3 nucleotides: TGTGCCATCAGTCTAACGACTAGCGGGAGTCTGCGCTCCTACGAGCAGTACTTC. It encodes CAISLTTSGSLRSYEQYF.

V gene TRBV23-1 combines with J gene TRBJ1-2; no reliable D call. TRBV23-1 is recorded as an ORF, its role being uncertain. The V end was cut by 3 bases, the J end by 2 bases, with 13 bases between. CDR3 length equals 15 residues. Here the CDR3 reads CASSHPDGMNYGYTF. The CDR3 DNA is TGCGCCAGCAGTCATCCGGACGGGATGAACTATGGCTACACCTTC.

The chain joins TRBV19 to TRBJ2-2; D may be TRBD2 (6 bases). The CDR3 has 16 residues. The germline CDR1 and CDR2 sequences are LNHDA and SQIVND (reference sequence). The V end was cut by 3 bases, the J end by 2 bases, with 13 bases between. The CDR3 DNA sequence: TGTGCCAGTAGTATGAATAGCGGATTTAACACCGGGGAGCTGTTTTTT. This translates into CASSMNSGFNTGELFF.

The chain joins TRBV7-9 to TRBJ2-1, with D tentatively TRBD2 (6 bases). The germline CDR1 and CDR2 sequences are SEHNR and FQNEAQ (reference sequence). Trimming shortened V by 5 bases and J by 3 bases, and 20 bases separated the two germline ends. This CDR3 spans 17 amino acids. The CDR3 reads CASSPSAVGGFYNEQFF. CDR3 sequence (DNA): TGTGCCAGCAGCCCCTCGGCGGTGGGAGGATTCTACAATGAGCAGTTCTTC.

The DNA for the CDR3 is TGTGCCAGCAGGCCGGACGCGGGGGGGTTCTACAATGAGCAGTTCTTC. It is translated as CASRPDAGGFYNEQFF. The gene calls are TRBV2 and TRBJ2-1; 9 bases align to TRBD2. The V gene end was trimmed by 6 bases and the J gene end by 3 bases; junction bases not matched to a gene: 9. The CDR3 consists of 16 residues. Germline CDR1 is SNHLY and CDR2 is FYNNEI.

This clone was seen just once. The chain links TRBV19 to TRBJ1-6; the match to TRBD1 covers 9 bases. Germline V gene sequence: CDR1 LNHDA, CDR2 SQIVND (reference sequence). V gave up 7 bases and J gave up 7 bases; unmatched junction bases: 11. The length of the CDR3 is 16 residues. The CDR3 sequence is CASTTFGTGINSPLHF. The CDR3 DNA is TGTGCCAGTACCACCTTCGGGACAGGGATCAATTCACCCCTCCACTTT.

The CDR3 sequence is CASSERGVQYF. The CDR3 DNA is TGTGCCAGCAGTGAACGGGGGGTCCAGTACTTC. This sequence joins TRBV6-1 and TRBJ2-7, with 7 bases that match TRBD2. Trimming cost V 2 bases and J 10 bases; bases outside gene matches: 2. The CDR3 totals 11 residues. Germline assignment: CDR1 MNHNS and CDR2 SASEGT.

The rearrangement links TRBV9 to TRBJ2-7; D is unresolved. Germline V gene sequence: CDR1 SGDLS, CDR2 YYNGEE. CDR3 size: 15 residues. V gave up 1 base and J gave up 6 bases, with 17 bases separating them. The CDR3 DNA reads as TGTGCCAGCAGCGTAATGGGCTACCCTTTCCCCGAGCAGTACTTC. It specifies CASSVMGYPFPEQYF.

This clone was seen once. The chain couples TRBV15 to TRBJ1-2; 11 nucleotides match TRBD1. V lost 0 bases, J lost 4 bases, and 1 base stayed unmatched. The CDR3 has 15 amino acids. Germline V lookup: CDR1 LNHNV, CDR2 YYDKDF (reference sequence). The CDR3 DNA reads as TGTGCCACCAGCAGAGAGGACAGGGGGCCCTATGGCTACACCTTC. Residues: CATSREDRGPYGYTF.

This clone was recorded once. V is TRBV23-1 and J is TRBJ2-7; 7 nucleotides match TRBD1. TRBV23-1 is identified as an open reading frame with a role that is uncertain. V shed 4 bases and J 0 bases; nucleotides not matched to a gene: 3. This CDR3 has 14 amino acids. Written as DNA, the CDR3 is TGCGCCAGCAGTCCGGGACAGAGCTCCTACGAGCAGTACTTC. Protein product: CASSPGQSSYEQYF.

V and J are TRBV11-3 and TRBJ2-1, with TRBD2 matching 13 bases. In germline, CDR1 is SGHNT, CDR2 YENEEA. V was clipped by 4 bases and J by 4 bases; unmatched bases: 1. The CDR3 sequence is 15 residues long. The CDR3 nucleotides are TGTGCCAGCAGCTGGACTAGCGGGGGATACAATGAGCAGTTCTTC. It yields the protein CASSWTSGGYNEQFF.

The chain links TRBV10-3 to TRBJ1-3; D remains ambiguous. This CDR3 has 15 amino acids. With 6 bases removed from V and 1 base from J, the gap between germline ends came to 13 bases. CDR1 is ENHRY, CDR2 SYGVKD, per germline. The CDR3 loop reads CAISREYASGNTIYF. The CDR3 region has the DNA TGTGCCATCAGCCGAGAATACGCGTCTGGAAACACCATATATTTT.

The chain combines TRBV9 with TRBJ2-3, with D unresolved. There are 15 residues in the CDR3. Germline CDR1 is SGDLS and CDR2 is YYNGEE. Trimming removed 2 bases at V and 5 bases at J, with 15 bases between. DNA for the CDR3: TGTGCCAGCAGCGTTGATATTTCCTCGGGAGATACGCAGTATTTT. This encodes CASSVDISSGDTQYF. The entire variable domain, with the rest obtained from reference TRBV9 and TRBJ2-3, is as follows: DSGVTQTPKHLITATGQRVTLRCSPRSGDLSVYWYQQSLDQGLQFLIQYYNGEERAKGNILERFSAQQFPDLHSELNLSSLELGDSALYFCASSVDISSGDTQYFGPGTRLTVL.

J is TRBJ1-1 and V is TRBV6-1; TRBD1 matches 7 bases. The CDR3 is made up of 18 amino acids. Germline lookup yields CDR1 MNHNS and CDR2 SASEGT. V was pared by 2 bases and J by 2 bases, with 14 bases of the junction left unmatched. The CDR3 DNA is TGTGCCAGCAGTGAACACCCTATAAAGGGACAGCAAAACACTGAAGCTTTCTTT. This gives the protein CASSEHPIKGQQNTEAFF.

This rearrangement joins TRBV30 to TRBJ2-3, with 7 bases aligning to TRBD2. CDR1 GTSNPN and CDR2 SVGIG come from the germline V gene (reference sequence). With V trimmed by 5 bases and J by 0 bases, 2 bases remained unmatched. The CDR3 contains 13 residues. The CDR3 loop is CAWSGGSTDTQYF. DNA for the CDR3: TGTGCCTGGTCCGGGGGGAGCACAGATACGCAGTATTTT.

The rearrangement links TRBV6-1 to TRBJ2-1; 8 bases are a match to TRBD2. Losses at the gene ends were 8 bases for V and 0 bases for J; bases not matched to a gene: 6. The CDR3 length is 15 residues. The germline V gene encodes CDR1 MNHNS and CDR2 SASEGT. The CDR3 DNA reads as TGTGCCAGCTTGGCGGGAGGTAGCTCCTACAATGAGCAGTTCTTC. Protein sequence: CASLAGGSSYNEQFF.

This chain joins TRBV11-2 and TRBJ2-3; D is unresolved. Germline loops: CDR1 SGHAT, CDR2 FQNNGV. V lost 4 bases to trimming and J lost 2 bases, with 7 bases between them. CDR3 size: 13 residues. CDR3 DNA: TGTGCCAGCAGCTCACAGAACACAGATACGCAGTATTTT. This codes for CASSSQNTDTQYF.

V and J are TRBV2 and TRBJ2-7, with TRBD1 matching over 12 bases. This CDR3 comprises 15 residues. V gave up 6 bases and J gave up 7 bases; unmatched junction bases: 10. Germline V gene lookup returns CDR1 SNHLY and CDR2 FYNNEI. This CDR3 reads CASRVGGQGAGEQYF. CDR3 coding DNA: TGTGCCAGCAGGGTCGGGGGACAGGGGGCTGGAGAGCAGTACTTC.

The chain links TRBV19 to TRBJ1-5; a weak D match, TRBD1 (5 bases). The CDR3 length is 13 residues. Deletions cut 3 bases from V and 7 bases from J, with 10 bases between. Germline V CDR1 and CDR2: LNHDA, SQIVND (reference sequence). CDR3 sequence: CASSIDGGQPQHF. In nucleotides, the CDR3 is TGTGCCAGTAGTATCGACGGGGGGCAGCCCCAGCATTTT.

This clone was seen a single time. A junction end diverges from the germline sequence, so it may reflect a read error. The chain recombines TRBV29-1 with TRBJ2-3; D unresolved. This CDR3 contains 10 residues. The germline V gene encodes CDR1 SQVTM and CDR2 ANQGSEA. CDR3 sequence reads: CGVGRDTQYF. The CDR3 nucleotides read TGCGGCGTTGGCCGGGATACGCAGTATTTT.

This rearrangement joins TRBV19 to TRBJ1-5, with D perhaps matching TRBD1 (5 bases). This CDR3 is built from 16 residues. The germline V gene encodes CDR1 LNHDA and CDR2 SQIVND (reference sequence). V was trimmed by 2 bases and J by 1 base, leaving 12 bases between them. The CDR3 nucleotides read TGTGCCAGTAGTATACCCGGGGGAGGGAGCAATCAGCCCCAGCATTTT. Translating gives CASSIPGGGSNQPQHF.

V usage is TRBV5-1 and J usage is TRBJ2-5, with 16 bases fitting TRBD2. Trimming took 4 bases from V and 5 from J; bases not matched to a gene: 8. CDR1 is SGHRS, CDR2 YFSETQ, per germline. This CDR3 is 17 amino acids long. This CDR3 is CASSTGTSGGAPETQYF. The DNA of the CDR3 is TGCGCCAGCAGCACTGGGACTAGCGGGGGGGCTCCGGAGACCCAGTACTTC. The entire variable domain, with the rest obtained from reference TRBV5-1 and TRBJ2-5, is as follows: KAGVTQTPRYLIKTRGQQVTLSCSPISGHRSVSWYQQTPGQGLQFLFEYFSETQRNKGNFPGRFSGRQFSNSRSEMNVSTLELGDSALYLCASSTGTSGGAPETQYFGPGTRLLVL.

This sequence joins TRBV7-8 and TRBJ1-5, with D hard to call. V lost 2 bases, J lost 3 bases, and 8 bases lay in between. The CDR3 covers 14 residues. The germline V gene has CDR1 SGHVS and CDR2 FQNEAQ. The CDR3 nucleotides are TGTGCCAGCAGCTTAATTACGGTCAATCAGCCCCAGCATTTT. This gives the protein CASSLITVNQPQHF.

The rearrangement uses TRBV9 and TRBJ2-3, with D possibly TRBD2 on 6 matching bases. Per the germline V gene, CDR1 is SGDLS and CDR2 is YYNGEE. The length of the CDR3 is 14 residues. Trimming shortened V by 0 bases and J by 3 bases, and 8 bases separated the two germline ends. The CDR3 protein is CASSVAGETDTQYF. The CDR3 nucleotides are TGTGCCAGCAGCGTAGCGGGGGAAACAGATACGCAGTATTTT.

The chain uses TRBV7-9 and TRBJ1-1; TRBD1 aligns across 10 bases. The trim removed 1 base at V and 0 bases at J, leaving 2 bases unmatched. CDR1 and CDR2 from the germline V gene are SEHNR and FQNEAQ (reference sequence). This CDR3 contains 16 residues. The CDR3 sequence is CASSLGTGGVNTEAFF. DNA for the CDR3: TGTGCCAGCAGCTTAGGGACAGGGGGTGTGAACACTGAAGCTTTCTTT. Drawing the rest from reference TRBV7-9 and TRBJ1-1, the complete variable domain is DTGVSQNPRHKITKRGQNVTFRCDPISEHNRLYWYRQTLGQGPEFLTYFQNEAQLEKSRLLSDRFSAERPKGSFSTLEIQRTEQGDSAMYLCASSLGTGGVNTEAFFGQGTRLTVV.